The rows below give T cell receptor beta chains drawn from one sample of a study of blood T cell repertoires in COVID-19. Measured with immunoSEQ multiplex PCR; TCRdb has only the in-frame clones, and not every one. The profile shows 150,000 to 200,000 clones, approximately 90% of them singletons. The specimen sequenced was peripheral blood. The receptors derive from a man aged 18 to 29 with acute or convalescent COVID-19. The CDR3 runs from the conserved cysteine through the conserved F or W. The order of the fields is CDR3 protein, V gene, J gene.

cdr3_aa: CASSQDGTEDEQFF
v_call: TRBV4-1
j_call: TRBJ2-1

cdr3_aa: CATHFGQGGYTF
v_call: TRBV25-1
j_call: TRBJ1-2

cdr3_aa: CATSREFKNQPQHF
v_call: TRBV15
j_call: TRBJ1-5

cdr3_aa: CASSSTGTGDISLHF
v_call: TRBV5-1
j_call: TRBJ1-6

cdr3_aa: CASSLFGGGGNGVNIQYF
v_call: TRBV5-1
j_call: TRBJ2-4

cdr3_aa: CASSYPGQGSLSNQPQHF
v_call: TRBV2
j_call: TRBJ1-5

cdr3_aa: CAWSVGTSGGAGETQYF
v_call: TRBV30
j_call: TRBJ2-5

cdr3_aa: CASSRRQGIAYGYTF
v_call: TRBV7-9
j_call: TRBJ1-2

cdr3_aa: CAISDRTSGDPYEQYF
v_call: TRBV10-3
j_call: TRBJ2-7

cdr3_aa: CSVSYTEAFF
v_call: TRBV29-1
j_call: TRBJ1-1

cdr3_aa: CASSPGILAVVYEQYF
v_call: TRBV5-5
j_call: TRBJ2-7

cdr3_aa: CASSPGVSTDTQYF
v_call: TRBV18
j_call: TRBJ2-3

cdr3_aa: CAWVKKSGTGIAEAFF
v_call: TRBV30
j_call: TRBJ1-1

cdr3_aa: CASSPSQSSYEQYF
v_call: TRBV18
j_call: TRBJ2-7

cdr3_aa: CASSFTEGYGYTF
v_call: TRBV7-9
j_call: TRBJ1-2

cdr3_aa: CASSAQGRPEAFF
v_call: TRBV27
j_call: TRBJ1-1

cdr3_aa: CASSKSIAGTDTQYF
v_call: TRBV19
j_call: TRBJ2-3

cdr3_aa: CATSIPINNRANEQFF
v_call: TRBV15
j_call: TRBJ2-1

cdr3_aa: CASRGTGAYEQYF
v_call: TRBV6-5
j_call: TRBJ2-7

cdr3_aa: CASSFRDRRPGRYGYTF
v_call: TRBV7-2
j_call: TRBJ1-2

cdr3_aa: CASSYSWSTGELFF
v_call: TRBV6-5
j_call: TRBJ2-2

cdr3_aa: CASSEVDRVYGYTF
v_call: TRBV2
j_call: TRBJ1-2

cdr3_aa: CASSMGTTTTYEQYF
v_call: TRBV19
j_call: TRBJ2-7

cdr3_aa: CASSPSGGGLYEQYF
v_call: TRBV3-1/TRBV3-2
j_call: TRBJ2-7

cdr3_aa: CASSQGQGWEKLFF
v_call: TRBV6-5
j_call: TRBJ1-4

cdr3_aa: CASSVGGLGTDTQYF
v_call: TRBV9
j_call: TRBJ2-3

cdr3_aa: CASSGPDRAGTNQPQHF
v_call: TRBV25-1
j_call: TRBJ1-5

cdr3_aa: CASSERSNQPQHF
v_call: TRBV6-1
j_call: TRBJ1-5

cdr3_aa: CATSDTDRGQGYTF
v_call: TRBV24-1
j_call: TRBJ1-2

cdr3_aa: CATSDLGQPTDTQYF
v_call: TRBV24-1
j_call: TRBJ2-3

cdr3_aa: CASSSTVIYGYTF
v_call: TRBV11-2
j_call: TRBJ1-2

cdr3_aa: CASSLPPGQGQDTQYF
v_call: TRBV4-2
j_call: TRBJ2-3

cdr3_aa: CASSYSLGRVPYEQYF
v_call: TRBV6-6
j_call: TRBJ2-7

cdr3_aa: CASSDGVSGNTIYF
v_call: TRBV6-1
j_call: TRBJ1-3

cdr3_aa: CASSSSTSLETQYF
v_call: TRBV5-1
j_call: TRBJ2-5

cdr3_aa: CASGTGMRETQYF
v_call: TRBV19
j_call: TRBJ2-5

cdr3_aa: CSASDRVLNTEAFF
v_call: TRBV20-1
j_call: TRBJ1-1

cdr3_aa: CASSLNRDRVVNYGYTF
v_call: TRBV5-6
j_call: TRBJ1-2

cdr3_aa: CASSLLGQRNSPLHF
v_call: TRBV7-2
j_call: TRBJ1-6

cdr3_aa: CASSDRGLAGVGQETQYF
v_call: TRBV25-1
j_call: TRBJ2-5

cdr3_aa: CASSPRTGENTEAFF
v_call: TRBV18
j_call: TRBJ1-1

cdr3_aa: CASSLGKGQMISNEQFF
v_call: TRBV5-1
j_call: TRBJ2-1